This TCR beta chain was captured in a study of CD8+ T cells in alopecia areata. Treatment reported: oral pan-JAK inhibitor, 5-10 mg twice daily. Researchers took lesional scalp punch biopsies and peripheral blood from people who were alopecia areata patients. RNA extraction was followed by reverse transcription into cDNA, which acted as the sequencing template. Assay: immunoSEQ multiplex PCR; the TCRdb copy retains only in-frame clones and omits some. The sample has about 74,000 clones; approximately 30% are singletons. CDR3 length: 11 amino acids. Germline CDR1 reads MGHDK; CDR2 reads SYGVNS. The V end was cut by 8 bases, the J end by 5 bases, with 9 bases between.

The V and J genes are TRBV25-1 and TRBJ1-2; D is ambiguous. The sequence came from a human donor with alopecia areata. This specimen consisted of CD8+ T cells sorted from blood, obtained at week 4, from a patient treated with tofacitinib. The CDR3 loop is CASAEAYGYTF. In DNA, the CDR3 is TGTGCCAGCGCCGAAGCGTATGGCTACACCTTC.